The 13 T cell receptor beta chains presented below share a single source sample, sequenced in a study of shared clonotypes between healthy human individuals. The data were produced by immunoSEQ multiplex PCR, yet TCRdb's version contains in-frame clones alone and is incomplete. The table shows 1.5 million to 1.9 million clones, with 98% occurring only once. Sequencing input: naive CD4+ T cells sorted from blood. Subset given: CD45RA+ positively selected. These receptors were collected from a man in his thirties or forties in good health.

This chain connects TRBV11-3 to TRBJ2-2, with 8 bases matching TRBD1. The junction had 5 bases not matched to a gene; V was cut back by 4 bases and J by 4 bases. This CDR3 spans 15 amino acids. Germline assignment: CDR1 SGHNT and CDR2 YENEEA. The CDR3 bases are TGTGCCAGCAGCTCTGGACAGGGTCGCACCGGGGAGCTGTTTTTT. Its protein is CASSSGQGRTGELFF.

The chain links TRBV11-1 to TRBJ2-3; D might be TRBD1 (6 bases). The CDR3 has 13 amino acids. Germline CDR1 is SGHAT and CDR2 is FQDESV (reference sequence). The V and J ends lost 5 bases and 6 bases respectively, with 12 bases between them. The CDR3 is CASSQNRADTQYF. The CDR3 DNA reads as TGTGCCAGCAGCCAGAACAGGGCCGATACGCAGTATTTT.

CDR3 loop: CASSLAGVNQPQHF. In nucleotides, the CDR3 is TGTGCCAGCAGCTTGGCGGGCGTAAATCAGCCCCAGCATTTT. The chain links TRBV5-4 to TRBJ1-5; unclear D gene. V was shortened by 0 bases and J by 4 bases, with 8 bases between the two germline ends. The CDR3 extends over 14 amino acids. The germline V gene encodes CDR1 SGHNT and CDR2 YYREEE (reference sequence).

This chain joins TRBV5-5 and TRBJ1-2, with D perhaps TRBD1 (6 bases). CDR3 length: 15 amino acids. The germline V gene encodes CDR1 SGHKS and CDR2 YYEKEE (reference sequence). V gave up 4 bases and J gave up 6 bases, with 19 bases separating them. DNA for the CDR3: TGTGCCAGCAGCCCGCTGGGAGGGGGAAGGAATGGCTACACCTTC. Amino acid sequence: CASSPLGGGRNGYTF.

CDR3 sequence: CASSLIQGENEQFF. The CDR3 DNA reads TGTGCCAGCAGCTTAATACAGGGTGAGAATGAGCAGTTCTTC. This chain connects TRBV7-3 to TRBJ2-1, with a possible D match to TRBD1 (6 bases). The CDR3 length is 14 residues. V gave up 1 base and J gave up 7 bases, with 11 bases separating them. The germline V gene encodes CDR1 SGHTA and CDR2 FQGTGA.

The chain couples TRBV5-4 to TRBJ2-2; no definite D call. Germline assignment: CDR1 SGHNT and CDR2 YYREEE (reference sequence). The length of the CDR3 is 13 residues. V was shortened by 4 bases and J by 2 bases, with 6 bases between the two germline ends. CDR3 loop: CASSPANTGELFF. The CDR3 DNA reads TGTGCCAGCAGCCCGGCTAACACCGGGGAGCTGTTTTTT.

The chain carries TRBV5-4 and TRBJ1-1, with D tentatively TRBD1 (6 bases). The V end was cut by 1 base, the J end by 7 bases, with 11 bases between. Germline assignment: CDR1 SGHNT and CDR2 YYREEE (reference sequence). This CDR3 has 13 residues. The CDR3 DNA is TGTGCCAGCAGCTTGACAGGGTCTTTTGAAGCTTTCTTT. It encodes CASSLTGSFEAFF. The full variable domain, its missing parts supplied by reference TRBV5-4 and TRBJ1-1, is ETGVTQSPTHLIKTRGQQVTLRCSSQSGHNTVSWYQQALGQGPQFIFQYYREEENGRGNFPPRFSGLQFPNYSSELNVNALELDDSALYLCASSLTGSFEAFFGQGTRLTVV.

The count of this clone is one. The V gene is TRBV27, the J gene TRBJ2-1, with 11 bases lining up with TRBD2. V shed 5 bases, J shed 8 bases, and the junction held 14 bases outside the gene matches. The CDR3 is made up of 17 amino acids. Germline V gene data show CDR1 as MNHEY and CDR2 as SMNVEV (reference sequence). CDR3 DNA: TGTGCCAGCAGTCCCTACACTCGACTAGCGGGGTGGCATGAGCAGTTCTTC. Translation gives CASSPYTRLAGWHEQFF.

Only one count was recorded for this clone. Other DNA sequences in the same sample also yield this CDR3. CDR3 loop: CASSIAQGSYEQYF. Written as DNA, the CDR3 is TGTGCCAGTAGTATAGCCCAGGGGAGTTACGAGCAGTACTTC. The rearrangement uses TRBV19 and TRBJ2-7; tentatively, D is TRBD1 (6 bases). The CDR3 is 14 residues long. CDR1 is LNHDA and CDR2 is SQIVND in the germline V gene (reference sequence). V shed 1 base and J shed 4 bases, with 11 bases lying between them.

This chain uses TRBV5-6 with TRBJ1-2; D might be TRBD1 (5 bases). V lost 1 base and J lost 6, with 13 bases in between. CDR1 and CDR2 (germline): SGHDT, YYEEEE. This CDR3 comprises 14 residues. The CDR3 DNA follows: TGTGCCAGCAGCTTGAACCTCTGGGGGGATGGCTACACCTTC. This encodes CASSLNLWGDGYTF.

The rearrangement links TRBV7-2 to TRBJ2-5, with D possibly called TRBD1 or TRBD2 (6 bases each). Germline V gene lookup returns CDR1 SGHTA and CDR2 FQGNSA. The CDR3 contains 14 residues. Between the trimmed V and J ends, which lost 6 bases and 4 bases, there was a span of 15 bases. CDR3 amino acids: CASRPTGGRETQYF. In DNA form, the CDR3 reads TGTGCCAGCAGACCAACCGGGGGCCGAGAGACCCAGTACTTC.

The chain combines TRBV10-3 with TRBJ2-3, with D uncertain. The germline CDR1 and CDR2 sequences are ENHRY and SYGVKD. The ends were cut back, 7 bases at V and 4 bases at J, with 12 bases in the middle. This CDR3 is 13 amino acids long. The CDR3 DNA reads TGTGCCATCAAACCCGACGCAGCAGATACGCAGTATTTT. It translates to CAIKPDAADTQYF.

Here the CDR3 reads CASSGGGTQYF. In DNA, the CDR3 is TGTGCCAGCAGTGGGGGGGGCACGCAGTATTTT. The rearrangement joins TRBV28 to TRBJ2-3; D possibly corresponds to TRBD2 (7 bases). This CDR3 is built from 11 residues. The V gene lost 5 bases and the J gene lost 9 bases, with 9 bases spanning the gap. Germline lookup yields CDR1 MDHEN and CDR2 SYDVKM.